The 22 T cell receptor beta chains given below trace back to one sample, sequenced in a study of blood T cell repertoires in COVID-19. TCRdb's table, derived via immunoSEQ multiplex PCR, lists solely in-frame clones and lacks some. The sample yields approximately 110,000 clones, roughly nine tenths seen once. Sequences were obtained from peripheral blood. The origin of the receptors is a woman of 80 years or more with acute or convalescent COVID-19.

V and J are TRBV19 and TRBJ1-1; D may be TRBD1 (5 bases). V was clipped by 2 bases and J by 4 bases, with 11 bases between them. From germline, CDR1 is LNHDA and CDR2 SQIVND (reference sequence). CDR3 length equals 14 residues. The CDR3 nucleotides read TGTGCCAGTAGTATAATTTGGGGGGGCACTGAAGCTTTCTTT. Residues: CASSIIWGGTEAFF.

This chain uses TRBV12-3 or TRBV12-4 with TRBJ1-1, with 8 bases lining up with TRBD1. J lost 5 bases, V lost 5 bases, and 4 bases had no gene match. This CDR3 region has 13 residues. The CDR3 is CASSGTGGTEAFF. CDR3 nucleotide sequence: TGTGCCAGCAGTGGGACAGGTGGAACTGAAGCTTTCTTT.

The DNA for the CDR3 is TGTGCCAGCAGCCAAGATGGAGGGAAGTCGCGAGCTTTCTTT. It encodes CASSQDGGKSRAFF. The chain joins TRBV3-1 (or the pseudogene TRBV3-2) to TRBJ1-1; D gene uncertain. Trimming left V 0 bases short and J 10 bases short, with 15 bases between. The CDR3 has 14 residues. Germline loops: CDR1 LGHDT, CDR2 YNNKEL (reference sequence).

V gene TRBV6-2 or TRBV6-3 combines with J gene TRBJ1-6; 7 nucleotides match TRBD1. This CDR3 has 15 amino acids. Germline lookup yields CDR1 MNHEY and CDR2 SVGEGT. V lost 6 bases, J lost 5 bases, and 7 bases stayed unmatched. CDR3 protein: CASSMGQPNNSPLHF. CDR3 bases: TGTGCCAGCAGCATGGGACAGCCGAATAATTCACCCCTCCACTTT.

This chain uses TRBV6-5 with TRBJ1-1; D unclear. Germline values: CDR1 MNHEY, CDR2 SVGAGI. CDR3 length equals 15 residues. The V end lost 5 bases, the J end lost 4 bases, and 17 bases lay between the germline ends. The CDR3, as DNA: TGTGCCAGCAGTCTTGGGCCAAACGCAGCCACTGAAGCTTTCTTT. It is translated as CASSLGPNAATEAFF.

This chain connects TRBV11-3 to TRBJ1-3, with D possibly TRBD1 on 5 matching bases. The germline V gene has CDR1 SGHNT and CDR2 YENEEA. The CDR3 sequence is 14 residues long. V was shortened by 1 base and J by 3 bases, with 7 bases between the two germline ends. The CDR3 region has the DNA TGTGCCAGCAGCTTAGGAACAGGTGGAAACACCATATATTTT. Amino acid sequence: CASSLGTGGNTIYF.

The rearrangement links TRBV2 to TRBJ1-6; possibly TRBD1 for D (5 bases). This CDR3 is 15 amino acids long. In germline, CDR1 is SNHLY, CDR2 FYNNEI. Trimming cost V 7 bases and J 8 bases, with 18 bases left between them. CDR3 in amino acids: CASNWFGGSDSPLHF. In DNA, the CDR3 is TGTGCCAGCAATTGGTTTGGGGGGTCGGATTCACCCCTCCACTTT.

The V gene is TRBV19, the J gene TRBJ1-2; 9 bases fit TRBD1. This CDR3 comprises 13 residues. V shed 4 bases, J shed 6 bases, and the junction held 3 bases outside the gene matches. The V gene's germline CDR1 is LNHDA and CDR2 SQIVND (reference sequence). CDR3 DNA: TGTGCCAGTAGTACGACAGGGGGGAATGGCTACACCTTC. As protein: CASSTTGGNGYTF.

V and J are TRBV7-2 and TRBJ1-1; D might be TRBD1 (6 bases). V dropped 3 bases and J dropped 10 bases, with 12 bases sitting between them. The CDR3 is 12 residues long. CDR1 SGHTA and CDR2 FQGNSA come from the germline V gene. The CDR3 loop reads CASSFWEGVAFF. In DNA form, the CDR3 reads TGTGCCAGCAGCTTCTGGGAGGGGGTAGCTTTCTTT.

This clone was seen once. The rearrangement links TRBV6-6 to TRBJ1-3, with 8 nucleotides matching TRBD1. CDR3 length: 15 amino acids. V trimming: 5 bases; J trimming: 4 bases; junction bases outside the gene matches: 7. The germline V gene has CDR1 MNHNY and CDR2 SVGAGI (reference sequence). The CDR3 DNA reads TGTGCCAGCAGTACCGGACAGGGCCCGGGAAACACCATATATTTT. This encodes CASSTGQGPGNTIYF.

This chain connects TRBV5-1 to TRBJ2-1; possibly TRBD2 for D (6 bases). The CDR3 extends over 14 amino acids. Germline CDR1 and CDR2: SGHRS and YFSETQ. V dropped 4 bases and J dropped 8 bases, with 16 bases sitting between them. The CDR3: CASSTEGVPHEQFF. CDR3 sequence (DNA): TGCGCCAGCAGCACGGAGGGCGTCCCTCATGAGCAGTTCTTC.

The genes are TRBV5-3 and TRBJ2-7, with D unresolved. TRBV5-3 is identified as an open reading frame with a role that is uncertain. V lost 0 bases to trimming and J lost 2 bases, with 12 bases between them. This CDR3 contains 15 residues. The CDR3 loop is CARSLAPEQPYEQYF. CDR3 in DNA: TGTGCCAGAAGCTTGGCCCCGGAACAGCCCTACGAGCAGTACTTC.

The V and J genes are TRBV5-6 and TRBJ1-6, with D possibly being TRBD1 (5 bases). Per germline, CDR1 SGHDT and CDR2 YYEEEE. The V end was cut by 5 bases, the J end by 3 bases, with 12 bases between. The CDR3 is made up of 15 amino acids. This CDR3 is CASRLQGLYNSPLHF. CDR3 coding DNA: TGTGCCAGCAGACTCCAGGGTCTCTATAATTCACCCCTCCACTTT. The full variable domain, rest sourced from reference TRBV5-6 and TRBJ1-6, is DAGVTQSPTHLIKTRGQQVTLRCSPKSGHDTVSWYQQALGQGPQFIFQYYEEEERQRGNFPDRFSGHQFPNYSSELNVNALLLGDSALYLCASRLQGLYNSPLHFGNGTRLTVT.

This sequence joins TRBV28 and TRBJ1-6; 9 nucleotides align to TRBD1. The ends lost 4 bases at V and 4 bases at J; junction bases unmatched: 8. This CDR3 contains 17 residues. Germline lookup yields CDR1 MDHEN and CDR2 SYDVKM. The CDR3 DNA is TGTGCCAGCAGTTCTGCGACAGGGGGACATTATAATTCACCCCTCCACTTT. It is translated as CASSSATGGHYNSPLHF. Full variable domain (outside the CDR3, taken from reference TRBV28 and TRBJ1-6): DVKVTQSSRYLVKRTGEKVFLECVQDMDHENMFWYRQDPGLGLRLIYFSYDVKMKEKGDIPEGYSVSREKKERFSLILESASTNQTSMYLCASSSATGGHYNSPLHFGNGTRLTVT.

This chain uses TRBV24-1 with TRBJ1-4, with 9 bases fitting TRBD1. The CDR3 runs to 16 residues. V lost 6 bases to trimming and J lost 2 bases; unmatched junction nucleotides: 6. CDR1 is KGHDR and CDR2 is SFDVKD in the germline V gene. The CDR3 is CATSRDRATTNEKLFF. The CDR3 region has the DNA TGTGCCACCAGTAGGGACAGGGCCACTACTAATGAAAAACTGTTTTTT.

V and J are TRBV10-2 and TRBJ2-5, with D perhaps matching TRBD1 (6 bases). Germline V lookup: CDR1 WSHSY, CDR2 SAAADI. This CDR3 has 16 amino acids. The V and J ends lost 6 bases and 4 bases respectively, with 21 bases between them. The CDR3 bases are TGCGCCAGCAGAGAAGCGGACAGCACTCCCATAGAGACCCAGTACTTC. Translating it yields CASREADSTPIETQYF.

The chain employs TRBV30 and TRBJ2-1; possible D gene TRBD1, 6 bases. This CDR3 has 11 residues. V was shortened by 1 base and J by 10 bases, with 8 bases between the two germline ends. The V gene's germline CDR1 is GTSNPN and CDR2 SVGIG (reference sequence). CDR3 in amino acids: CAWSGGGEQFF. Here the CDR3 DNA reads TGTGCCTGGAGTGGTGGGGGCGAGCAGTTCTTC.

The J gene is TRBJ1-2, the V gene TRBV4-1; TRBD1 matches at 11 bases. Germline V gene lookup returns CDR1 MGHRA and CDR2 YSYEKL. Trimming removed 4 bases from V and 8 bases from J; junction bases left unmatched: 9. This CDR3 comprises 15 residues. The CDR3 DNA follows: TGCGCCAGCAGCCGAGGACAGGGGGCGGTGCAGGGCTACACCTTC. Translated: CASSRGQGAVQGYTF.

This rearrangement joins TRBV28 to TRBJ1-3; 8 nucleotides agree with TRBD1. Germline V gene sequence: CDR1 MDHEN, CDR2 SYDVKM. J gave up 7 bases and V 1 base, and 3 bases lay outside the gene matches. This CDR3 spans 14 amino acids. The CDR3 loop is CASSLFDRGNTIYF. CDR3 nucleotides: TGTGCCAGCAGTTTATTCGACAGGGGCAACACCATATATTTT.

V gene TRBV7-9 combines with J gene TRBJ2-7; 7 bases map to TRBD2. Losses at the gene ends were 3 bases for V and 2 bases for J; bases not matched to a gene: 4. Per germline, CDR1 SEHNR and CDR2 FQNEAQ (reference sequence). The CDR3 covers 14 residues. Here the CDR3 reads CASSFGGVAYEQYF. DNA for the CDR3: TGTGCCAGCAGCTTTGGGGGGGTGGCCTACGAGCAGTACTTC.

This CDR3 is CASSRYDKGETQYF. CDR3 DNA: TGTGCCAGCAGTCGATATGACAAGGGGGAGACCCAGTACTTC. The V call is TRBV28, the J call TRBJ2-5; TRBD1 is a possible D gene (5 bases). The germline gives CDR1 MDHEN, CDR2 SYDVKM. This CDR3 region has 14 residues. The V and J ends lost 5 bases and 5 bases respectively, with 15 bases between them.

J is TRBJ1-2 and V is TRBV30, with 8 bases lining up with TRBD1. The J segment lost 4 bases and the V segment lost 2 bases, leaving 3 bases of the junction unmatched. The CDR3 totals 13 residues. Germline values: CDR1 GTSNPN, CDR2 SVGIG (reference sequence). The CDR3 loop reads CAWSIGTGYGYTF. CDR3 bases: TGTGCCTGGAGTATAGGGACAGGCTATGGCTACACCTTC.